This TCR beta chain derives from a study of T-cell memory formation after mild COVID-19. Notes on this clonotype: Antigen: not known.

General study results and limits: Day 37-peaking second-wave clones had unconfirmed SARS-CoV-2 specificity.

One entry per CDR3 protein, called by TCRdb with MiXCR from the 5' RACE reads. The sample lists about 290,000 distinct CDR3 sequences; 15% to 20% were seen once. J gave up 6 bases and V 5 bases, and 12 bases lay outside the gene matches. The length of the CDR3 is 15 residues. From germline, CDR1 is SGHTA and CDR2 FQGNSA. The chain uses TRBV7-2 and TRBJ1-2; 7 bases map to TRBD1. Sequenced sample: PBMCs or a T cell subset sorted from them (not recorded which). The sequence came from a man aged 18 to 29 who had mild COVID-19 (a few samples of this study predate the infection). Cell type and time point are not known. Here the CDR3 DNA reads TGTGCCAGCAGCCCTCGACAGGGAATCCTGAATGGCTACACCTTC. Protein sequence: CASSPRQGILNGYTF.